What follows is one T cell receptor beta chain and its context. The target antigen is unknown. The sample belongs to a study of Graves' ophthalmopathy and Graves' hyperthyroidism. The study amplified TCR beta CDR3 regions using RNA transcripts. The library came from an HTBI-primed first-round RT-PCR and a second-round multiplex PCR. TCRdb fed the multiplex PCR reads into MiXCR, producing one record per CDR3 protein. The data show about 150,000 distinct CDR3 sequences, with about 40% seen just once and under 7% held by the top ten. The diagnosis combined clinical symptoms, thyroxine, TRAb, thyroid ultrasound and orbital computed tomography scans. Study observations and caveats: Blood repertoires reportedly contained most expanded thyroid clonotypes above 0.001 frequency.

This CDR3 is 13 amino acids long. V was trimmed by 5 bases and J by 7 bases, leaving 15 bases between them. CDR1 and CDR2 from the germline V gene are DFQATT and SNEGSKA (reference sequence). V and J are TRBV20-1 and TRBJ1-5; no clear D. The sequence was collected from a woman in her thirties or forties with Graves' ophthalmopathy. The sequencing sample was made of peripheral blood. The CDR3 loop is CSASLGPGQPQHF. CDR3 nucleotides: TGCAGTGCTTCCCTAGGTCCGGGGCAGCCCCAGCATTTT.